This T cell receptor (beta chain) was captured in a study of blood T cell repertoires in COVID-19 (dated by TCRdb to the early 2020s). The study in broad terms: Collaborator samples came from the United States, Italy and Spain and covered acute and convalescent phases of COVID-19. The material from the prospective study consisted of cDNA or gDNA derived from T cells, B-cell-depleted T cells, or PBMCs. The dataset comprised deeply sampled blood TCRbeta repertoires from subjects exposed to, actively infected with, or recovered from COVID-19. The repertoires were made available in a free public database intended to serve as a resource for research on the immune response to SARS-CoV-2. Samples were obtained from the ongoing ImmuneRACE study (first 160 participants) and from over a thousand subjects provided by 6 global collaborators. Nearly every sample came with metadata listing a de-identified subject ID, COVID-19 status, age in years and sex. Where HLA class I and class II types were available, the types were taken from metadata supplied by the sample provider, not from assay-based typing.

With respect to this clone: Its binding antigen is unknown. No base qualities exist here, and no much larger clone lies one base off it.

TCRbeta CDR3 regions were amplified from genomic DNA using the immunoSEQ Assay, a bias-controlled multiplex PCR. Turning to the authors' computational methods: Within the assay, amplification of reference gene primers was used to estimate how many nucleated cells each sample contained. Sequence reads were collapsed and filtered to measure the absolute abundance of every unique TCRbeta CDR3 rearrangement. For each sample, productive Simpson clonality was calculated as the square root of Simpson's diversity index across productive rearrangements. The source is immuneACCESS, and TCRdb retained only in-frame sequences with V and J called. Part of the clones is not carried over; for the studies checked, unresolved V genes explain less than half of this, and the remainder is unexplained. The DNA was the basis for D and trimming; V, J and clone size are from that table. Recorded for this sample are about 230,000 clones; approximately 80% of them occurred a single time. The ten largest clones add up to around 2.4% of the sample.

Deletion took 2 bases off V and 3 bases off J, with a span of 12 bases between the germline ends. CDR1 is given as MNHNY and CDR2 as SVGAGI, both from the germline V gene (reference sequence). From cysteine to phenylalanine, the CDR3 is 15 amino acids long. Of all the DNA, just the CDR3 is kept, 45 bases in frame from base 1. Broader findings and caveats from the paper: The quantity of clinical and demographic metadata differed by source and by participant and was supplied without curation.

Samples from volunteer blood donors who had recovered from COVID-19 were contributed by a second Seattle source. Collaborating institutions collected whole blood in K2EDTA tubes following their own protocols. Collaborator samples were shipped for TCRbeta analysis as frozen whole blood, isolated PBMCs, or DNA extracted from either sample type. The sequence derives from a man aged 35 to 55 who had recovered from COVID-19. The rearrangement joined TRBV6-6 to TRBJ2-3; TRBD2 is a weak D gene call, 5 bases matching. The source material was peripheral blood. The CDR3 region has the sequence CASSYVPSGTDTQYF. The DNA reads as follows: TGTGCCAGCAGTTACGTTCCATCGGGGACAGATACGCAGTATTTT.